This T cell receptor beta chain was sequenced for a study of OX40 agonist ivuxolimab in advanced cancers. On the study more broadly: At doses from 0.01 to 10 mg/kg, patients were given intravenous ivuxolimab every 2 weeks. Subjects had a mean age of around 60 years, with a range of 23 to 79; more than 70% were male.

Method: immunoSEQ multiplex PCR; TCRdb's copy keeps in-frame clones and lacks some. The table has 50,000 to 65,000 clones, around 83% seen once. This clone showed up just once. This material consisted of CD4+ or CD8+ T cells sorted from blood, taken in a trial of the OX40 agonist ivuxolimab. The sequence came from an adult with an advanced solid tumor such as melanoma, head and neck, liver or kidney cancer.

The CDR3 nucleotides are TGTGCCAGCACCCGGGACAGTGAGACTGAAGCTTTCTTT. This encodes CASTRDSETEAFF. The chain carries TRBV9 and TRBJ1-1; the match to TRBD1 covers 7 bases. V shed 6 bases and J 5 bases; nucleotides not matched to a gene: 7. The germline V gene has CDR1 SGDLS and CDR2 YYNGEE. This CDR3 region has 13 residues.